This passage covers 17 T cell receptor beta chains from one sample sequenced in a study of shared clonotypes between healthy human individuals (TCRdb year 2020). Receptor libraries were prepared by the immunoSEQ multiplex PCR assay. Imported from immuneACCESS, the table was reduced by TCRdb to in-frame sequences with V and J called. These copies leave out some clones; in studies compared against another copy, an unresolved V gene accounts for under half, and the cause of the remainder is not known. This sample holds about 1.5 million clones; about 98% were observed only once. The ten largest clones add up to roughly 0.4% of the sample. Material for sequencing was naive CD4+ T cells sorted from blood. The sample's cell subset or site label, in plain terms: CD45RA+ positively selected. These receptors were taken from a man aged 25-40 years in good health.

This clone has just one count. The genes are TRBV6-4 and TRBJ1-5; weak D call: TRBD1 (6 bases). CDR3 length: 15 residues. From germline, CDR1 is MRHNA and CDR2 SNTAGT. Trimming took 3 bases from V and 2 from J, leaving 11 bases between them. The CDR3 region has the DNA TGTGCCAGCAGTGAACAGGCAGGGGGCAATCAGCCCCAGCATTTT. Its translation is CASSEQAGGNQPQHF.

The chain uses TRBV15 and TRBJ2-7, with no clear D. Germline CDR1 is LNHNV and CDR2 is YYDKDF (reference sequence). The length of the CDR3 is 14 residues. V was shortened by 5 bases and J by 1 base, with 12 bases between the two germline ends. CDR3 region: CATSPRSSSYEQYF. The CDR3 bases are TGTGCCACCAGCCCAAGGTCAAGTTCCTACGAGCAGTACTTC.

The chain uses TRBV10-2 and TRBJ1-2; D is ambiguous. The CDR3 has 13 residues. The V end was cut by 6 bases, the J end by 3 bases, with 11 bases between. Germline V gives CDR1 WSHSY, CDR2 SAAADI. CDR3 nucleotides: TGCGCCAGCAGAGAAACGGTCTACTATGGCTACACCTTC. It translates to CASRETVYYGYTF.

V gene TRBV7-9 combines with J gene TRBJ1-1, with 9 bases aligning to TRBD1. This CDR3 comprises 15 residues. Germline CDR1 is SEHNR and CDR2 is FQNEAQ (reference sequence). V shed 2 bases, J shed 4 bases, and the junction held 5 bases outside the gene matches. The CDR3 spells CASSLRRDRATEAFF. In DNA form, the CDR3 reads TGTGCCAGCAGCTTAAGGCGGGACAGGGCCACTGAAGCTTTCTTT.

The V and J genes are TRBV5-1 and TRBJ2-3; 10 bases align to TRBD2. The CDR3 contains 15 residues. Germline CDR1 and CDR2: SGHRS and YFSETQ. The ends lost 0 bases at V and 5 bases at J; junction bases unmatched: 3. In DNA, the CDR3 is TGCGCCAGCAGCTTGGCGGGACTAGCGAAAGATACGCAGTATTTT. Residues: CASSLAGLAKDTQYF.

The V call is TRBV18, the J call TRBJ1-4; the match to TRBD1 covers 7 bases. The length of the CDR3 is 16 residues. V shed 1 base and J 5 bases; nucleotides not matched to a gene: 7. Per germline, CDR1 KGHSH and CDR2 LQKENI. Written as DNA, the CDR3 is TGTGCCAGCTCACCACTTCACAGGGGAAGGAATGAAAAACTGTTTTTT. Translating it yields CASSPLHRGRNEKLFF.

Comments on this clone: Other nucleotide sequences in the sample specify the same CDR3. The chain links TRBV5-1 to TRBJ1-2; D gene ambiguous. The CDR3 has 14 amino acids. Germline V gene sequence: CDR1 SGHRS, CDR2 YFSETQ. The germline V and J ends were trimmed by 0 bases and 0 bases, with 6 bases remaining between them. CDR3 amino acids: CASSLVDSNYGYTF. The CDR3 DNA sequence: TGCGCCAGCAGCTTGGTAGACTCTAACTATGGCTACACCTTC.

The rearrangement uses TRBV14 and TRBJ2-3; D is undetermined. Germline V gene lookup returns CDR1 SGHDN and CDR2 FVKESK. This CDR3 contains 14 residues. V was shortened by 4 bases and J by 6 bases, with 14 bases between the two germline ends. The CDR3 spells CASSPLSLVDTQYF. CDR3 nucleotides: TGTGCCAGCAGCCCGCTATCTCTGGTGGATACGCAGTATTTT. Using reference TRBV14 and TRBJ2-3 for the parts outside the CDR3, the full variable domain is EAGVTQFPSHSVIEKGQTVTLRCDPISGHDNLYWYRRVMGKEIKFLLHFVKESKQDESGMPNNRFLAERTGGTYSTLKVQPAELEDSGVYFCASSPLSLVDTQYFGPGTRLTVL.

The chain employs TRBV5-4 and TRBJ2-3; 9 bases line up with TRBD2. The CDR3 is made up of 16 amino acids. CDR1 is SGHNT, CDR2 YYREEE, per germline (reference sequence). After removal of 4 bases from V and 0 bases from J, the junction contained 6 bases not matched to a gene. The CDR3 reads CASSLRLAASTDTQYF. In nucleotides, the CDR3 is TGTGCCAGCAGCCTAAGACTAGCGGCTAGCACAGATACGCAGTATTTT.

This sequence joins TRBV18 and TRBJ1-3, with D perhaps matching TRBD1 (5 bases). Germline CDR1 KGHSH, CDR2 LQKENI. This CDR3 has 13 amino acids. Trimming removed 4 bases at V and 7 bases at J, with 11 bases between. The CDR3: CASSLGTDNTIYF. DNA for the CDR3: TGTGCCAGCTCACTGGGGACCGACAACACCATATATTTT.

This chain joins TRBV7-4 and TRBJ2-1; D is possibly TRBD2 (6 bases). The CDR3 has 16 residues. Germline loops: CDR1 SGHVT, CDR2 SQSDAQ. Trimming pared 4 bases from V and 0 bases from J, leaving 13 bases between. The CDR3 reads CASSWKRASSYNEQFF. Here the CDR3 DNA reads TGTGCCAGCAGCTGGAAGCGGGCCTCCTCCTACAATGAGCAGTTCTTC. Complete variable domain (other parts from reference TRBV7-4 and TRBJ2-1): GAGVSQSPRYKVAKRGRDVALRCDSISGHVTLYWYRQTLGQGSEVLTYSQSDAQRDKSGRPSGRFSAERPERSVSTLKIQRTEQGDSAVYLCASSWKRASSYNEQFFGPGTRLTVL.

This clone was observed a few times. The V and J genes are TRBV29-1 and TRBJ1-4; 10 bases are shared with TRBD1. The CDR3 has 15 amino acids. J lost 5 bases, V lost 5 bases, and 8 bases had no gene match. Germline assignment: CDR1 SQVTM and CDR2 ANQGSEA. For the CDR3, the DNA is TGCAGCGTTACGACAGGGGGCATAAGCAATGAAAAACTGTTTTTT. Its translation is CSVTTGGISNEKLFF.

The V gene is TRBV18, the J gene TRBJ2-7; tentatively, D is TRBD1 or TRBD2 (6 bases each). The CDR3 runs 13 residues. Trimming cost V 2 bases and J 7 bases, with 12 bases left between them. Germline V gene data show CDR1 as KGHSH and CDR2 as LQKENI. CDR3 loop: CASSPTTGREQYF. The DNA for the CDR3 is TGTGCCAGCTCACCAACTACAGGGAGGGAGCAGTACTTC.

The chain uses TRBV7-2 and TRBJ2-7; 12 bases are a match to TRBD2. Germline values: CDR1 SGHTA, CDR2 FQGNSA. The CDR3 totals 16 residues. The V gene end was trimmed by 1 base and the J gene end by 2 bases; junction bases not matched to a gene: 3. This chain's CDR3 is CASSLELAGGPYEQYF. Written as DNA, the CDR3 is TGTGCCAGCAGCTTAGAACTAGCGGGAGGTCCCTACGAGCAGTACTTC.

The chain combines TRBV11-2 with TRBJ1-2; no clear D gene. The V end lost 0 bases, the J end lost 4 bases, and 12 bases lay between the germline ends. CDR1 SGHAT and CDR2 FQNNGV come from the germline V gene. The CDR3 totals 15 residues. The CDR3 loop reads CASSLDGFGGYGYTF. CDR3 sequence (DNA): TGTGCCAGCAGCTTAGATGGCTTTGGTGGCTATGGCTACACCTTC.

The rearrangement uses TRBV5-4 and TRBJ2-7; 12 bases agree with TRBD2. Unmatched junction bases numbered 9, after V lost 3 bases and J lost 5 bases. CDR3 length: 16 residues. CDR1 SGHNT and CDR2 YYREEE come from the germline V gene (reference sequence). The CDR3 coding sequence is TGTGCCAGCAGCTATCCCCTAGCGGGAGGGCCCCACGAGCAGTACTTC. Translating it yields CASSYPLAGGPHEQYF.

CDR3 loop: CASSLAAKSGSETQYF. In nucleotides, the CDR3 is TGCGCCAGCAGCTTGGCCGCGAAGTCGGGGTCAGAGACCCAGTACTTC. The chain carries TRBV5-1 and TRBJ2-5, with D possibly being TRBD2 (5 bases). Trimming removed 0 bases from V and 4 bases from J, with 16 bases in between. The CDR3 is made up of 16 amino acids. The germline gives CDR1 SGHRS, CDR2 YFSETQ.